These T cell receptor beta chains were read from a single sample in a study of cytotoxic CD8 clonotypes in ibrutinib-treated CLL. Measured with immunoSEQ multiplex PCR; TCRdb has only the in-frame clones, and not every one. The sample gives about 140,000 clones, around 93% of which show up once; approximately 11% is in the top ten. Sequenced material: PBMCs, taken after 12 months of ibrutinib treatment. The origin of the receptors is a human donor with chronic lymphocytic leukemia. Each CDR3 is given with its conserved first and last residue. Fields, in order: V gene, clone size, CDR3 protein. Size values are once, few and many counts, or a class for expanded clones, and some rows have none.

TRBV19,.,CASSIGTGYYEQYF
TRBV11-3,once,CASSLDGKEQYF
TRBV11-2,once,CASSFGQGTPQETQYF
TRBV27,.,CASSFLLASFTGELFF
TRBV7-7,.,CASSLEGFYEQYF
TRBV18,.,CASSPPLTGGDYGYTF
TRBV6-6,.,CASSYLGRTEAFF
TRBV7-2,.,CASSLEGLAGLRDYNEQFF
TRBV9,.,CASSVERTDTQYF
TRBV11-2,.,CASSLADLTYEQYF
TRBV6-5,.,CASRGFKGTEAFF
TRBV2,.,CASSPREGQPADF
TRBV19,.,CASSTRDGYQPQHF
TRBV4-1,.,CASSQGARVQETQYF
TRBV11-2,.,CASSFVGGLYNEQFF
TRBV19,.,CASSYRQGNTEAFF
TRBV5-1,.,CASRDQASYGYTF
TRBV12-5,.,CASGLVLTGSCEQYF
TRBV10-3,once,CATTGQGGSGANVLTF
TRBV4-3,.,CASSRQGQGATDTQYF
TRBV5-6,few,CASSLPGGLGAKNIQYF
TRBV7-2,.,CASSTPWDYNEQFF
TRBV7-9,.,CASSLSGVSYNEQFF
TRBV28,.,CASSPEDRLNQPQHF
TRBV5-4,.,CASSRPGQGDNEQFF
TRBV28,once,CASSLMSYSYNEQFF
TRBV14,once,CASSHLASGSYNEQFF
TRBV4-3,.,CASSRGLAYEQYF
TRBV7-9,few,CASSAGTAEQYF
TRBV28,.,CASSSPQGRPGNTIYF
TRBV6-1,.,CASSEPPKQATQYF
TRBV5-8,few,CASNRREADTQYF
TRBV28,.,CASSRDRQAYEQYF
TRBV28,once,CASSLIGRGLGYEQYF
TRBV19,.,CASSIGQGTNEKLFF
TRBV19,.,CASSRGVENTQYF
TRBV4-3,few,CASSQGHGTGELFF
TRBV9,once,CASSARDRGFYEQYF
TRBV7-2,.,CASSYSEGQGGTEAFF
TRBV6-6,few,CASSGRDRGLWYF
TRBV7-3,once,CASSLRPASGTSNEQYF
TRBV5-1,.,CASRTSGSGSDTQYF
TRBV4-1,.,CASSQVVTGGSTEAFF
TRBV7-3,once,CASSYPVGGSNNEQFF
TRBV5-8,.,CASSLTADTQYF
TRBV6-6,.,CASKRSGLNTEAFF
TRBV7-9,.,CASSLERTDEQYF
TRBV7-7,.,CASSLAYEKYGYTF
TRBV5-1,.,CASSLGDRVGGYTF
TRBV25-1,.,CATRTGTSSYEQYF
TRBV27,.,CATSAETYNEQFF
TRBV29-1,.,CSVEVQDYEQYF
TRBV10-3,.,CAISPGQANTNEKLFF